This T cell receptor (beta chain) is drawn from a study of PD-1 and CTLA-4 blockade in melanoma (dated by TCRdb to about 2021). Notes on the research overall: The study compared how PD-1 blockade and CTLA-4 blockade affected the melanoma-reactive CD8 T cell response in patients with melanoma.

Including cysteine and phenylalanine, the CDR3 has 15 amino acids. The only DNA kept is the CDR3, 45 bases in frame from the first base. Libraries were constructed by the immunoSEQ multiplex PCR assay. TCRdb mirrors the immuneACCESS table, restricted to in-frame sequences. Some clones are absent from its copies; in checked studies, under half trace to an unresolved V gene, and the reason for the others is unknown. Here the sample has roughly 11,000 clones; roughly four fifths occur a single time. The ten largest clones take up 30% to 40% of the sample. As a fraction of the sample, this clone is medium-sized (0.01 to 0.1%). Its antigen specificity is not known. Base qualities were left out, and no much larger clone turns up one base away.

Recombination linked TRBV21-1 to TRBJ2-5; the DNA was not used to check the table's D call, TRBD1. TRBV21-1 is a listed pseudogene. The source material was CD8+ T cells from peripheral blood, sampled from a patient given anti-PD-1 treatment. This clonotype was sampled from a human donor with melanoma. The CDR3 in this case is CASSIGQARGETQYF. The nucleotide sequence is TGTGCCAGCAGCATAGGACAGGCGAGGGGAGAGACCCAGTACTTC.